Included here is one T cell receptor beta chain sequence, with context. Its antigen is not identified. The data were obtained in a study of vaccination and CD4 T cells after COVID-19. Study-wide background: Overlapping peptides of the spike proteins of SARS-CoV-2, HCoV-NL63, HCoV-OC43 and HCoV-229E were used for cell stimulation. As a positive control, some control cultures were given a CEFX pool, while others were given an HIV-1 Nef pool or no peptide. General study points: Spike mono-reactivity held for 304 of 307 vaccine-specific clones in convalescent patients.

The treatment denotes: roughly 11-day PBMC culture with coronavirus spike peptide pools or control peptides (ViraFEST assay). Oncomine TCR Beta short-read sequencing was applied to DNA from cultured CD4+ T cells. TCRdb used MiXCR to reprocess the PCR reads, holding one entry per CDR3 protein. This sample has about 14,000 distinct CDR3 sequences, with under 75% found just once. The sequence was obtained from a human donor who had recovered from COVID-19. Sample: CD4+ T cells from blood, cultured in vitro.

CDR3 loop: CASSRVGAIQETQYF. The DNA of the CDR3 is TGTGCCAGCAGCCGGGTGGGTGCGATCCAAGAGACCCAGTACTTC. V and J are TRBV11-2 and TRBJ2-5; D unclear. Germline V CDR1 and CDR2: SGHAT, FQNNGV. The V and J ends lost 5 bases and 1 base respectively, with 14 bases between them. CDR3 length: 15 residues.